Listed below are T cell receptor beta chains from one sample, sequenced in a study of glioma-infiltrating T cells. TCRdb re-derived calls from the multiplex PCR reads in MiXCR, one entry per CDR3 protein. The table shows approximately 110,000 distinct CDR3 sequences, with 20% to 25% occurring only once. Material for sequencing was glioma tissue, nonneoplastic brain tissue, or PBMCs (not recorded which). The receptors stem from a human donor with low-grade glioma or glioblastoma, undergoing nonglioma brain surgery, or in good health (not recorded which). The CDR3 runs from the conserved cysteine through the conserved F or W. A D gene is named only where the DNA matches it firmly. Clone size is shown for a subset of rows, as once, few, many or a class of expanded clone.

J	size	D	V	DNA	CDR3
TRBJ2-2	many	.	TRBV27	TGTGCCAGCAGTTTATACACCTACACCGGGGAGCTGTTTTTT	CASSLYTYTGELFF
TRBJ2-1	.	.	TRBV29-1	TGCAGCGTTGAAACCGGGGCCTACGAGCAGTTCTTC	CSVETGAYEQFF
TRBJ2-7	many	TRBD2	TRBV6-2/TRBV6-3	TGTGCCAGCAGCTCGAGGACTAGCAGCTCCTACGAGCAGTACTTC	CASSSRTSSSYEQYF
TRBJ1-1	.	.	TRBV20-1	TGCAGTGCTATATCCCTGACGGGTCGAAAAACTGAAGCTTTCTTT	CSAISLTGRKTEAFF
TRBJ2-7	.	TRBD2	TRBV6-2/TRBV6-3	TGTGCCAGCAGTTACCTACTAGCGGGAGAGAGGGGCTCCTACGAGCAGTACTTC	CASSYLLAGERGSYEQYF
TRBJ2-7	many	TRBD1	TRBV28	TGTGCCAGCCGAACGGACAGGTCCTACGAGCAGTACTTC	CASRTDRSYEQYF
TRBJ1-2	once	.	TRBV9	TGTTCCAGCAGCGGTGGCGAGAGGGCGGGACATGGCTACACCTTC	CSSSGGERAGHGYTF
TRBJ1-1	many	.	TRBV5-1	TGCGCCAGCAGTGCGGAGGCAGGGAGGACTGAAGCTTTCTTT	CASSAEAGRTEAFF
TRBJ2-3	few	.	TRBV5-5	TGTGCCAGCAGCTTGCCGGGGGACCTTAGCACAGATACGCAGTATTTT	CASSLPGDLSTDTQYF
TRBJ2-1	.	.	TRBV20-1	TGCAGTGCTGGGGACTATGAGCAGTTCTTC	CSAGDYEQFF
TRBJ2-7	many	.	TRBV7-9	TGTGCCAGCAGCTTAGATCCGGATAGCTCCTACGAGCAGTACTTC	CASSLDPDSSYEQYF
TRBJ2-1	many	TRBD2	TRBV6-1	TGTGCCAGCAAACCGGGACTAGCGCGCAATGAGCAGTTCTTC	CASKPGLARNEQFF
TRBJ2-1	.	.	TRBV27	TGTGCCAGCAGTTTATCTGCAGCCTATGAGCAGTTCTTC	CASSLSAAYEQFF
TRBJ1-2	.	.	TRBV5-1	TGCGCCAGCAGCCCTGAAGGGGAATGGCGGGGCTACACCTTC	CASSPEGEWRGYTF
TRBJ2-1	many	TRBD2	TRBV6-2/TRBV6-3	TGTGCCATCTCTAGCGGGGGGTCATACAATGAGCAGTTCTTC	CAISSGGSYNEQFF
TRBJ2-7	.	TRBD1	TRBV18	TGTGCCAGCTCACTTTCTTTTAATGGACAGGGAGCGTCGGCCGAGCAGTACTTC	CASSLSFNGQGASAEQYF
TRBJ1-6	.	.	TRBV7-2	TGTGTTAGCAGCTTAGCCTGGGGTGGGAATTCACCCCTCCACTTT	CVSSLAWGGNSPLHF
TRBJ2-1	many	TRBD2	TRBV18	TGTGCCAGCTCACCCACGCGGACTAGCGGGAGCAATGAGCAGTTCTTC	CASSPTRTSGSNEQFF
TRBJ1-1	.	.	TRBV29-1	TGCAGCGTTGAAGGGGTAGGGGGGAAGAACACTGAAGCTTTCTTT	CSVEGVGGKNTEAFF
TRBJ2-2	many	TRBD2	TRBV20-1	TGCAGTGCTCCGGGACTAGCAAACGGGGAGCTGTTTTTT	CSAPGLANGELFF
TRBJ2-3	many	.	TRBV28	TGTGCCAGCAGTTTAGAGCGGAGGGGGGATACGCAGTATTTT	CASSLERRGDTQYF
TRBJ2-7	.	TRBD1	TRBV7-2	TGTGCCAGCAGTCCCAGGACAGGGACCTACGAGCAGTACTTC	CASSPRTGTYEQYF
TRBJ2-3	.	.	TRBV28	TGTGCCAGCAACTCTTTAGGACTAGGGGGAGGGGCTTATTGGACAGATACGCAGTATTTT	CASNSLGLGGGAYWTDTQYF
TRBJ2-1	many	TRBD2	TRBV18	TGTGCCAGCTCACAAAGGACTAGCGGGACCTACAATGAGCAGTTCTTC	CASSQRTSGTYNEQFF
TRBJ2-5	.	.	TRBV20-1	TGCAGTGCTGGAGATCGAGTGGCCCGGGCCCAGTACTTT	CSAGDRVARAQYF
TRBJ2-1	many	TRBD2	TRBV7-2	TGTGCCAGCAGCTTAAGCGGGGGGGCAAAAGAGCAGTTCTTC	CASSLSGGAKEQFF
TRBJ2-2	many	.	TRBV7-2	TGTGGGTCCGGGGGGCAGGGGGTCGTCGGGGAGCTGTTTTTT	CGSGGQGVVGELFF
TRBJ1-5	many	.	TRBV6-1	TGTGCCAGCAGCTCCGACAGGCGGGGCAATCAGCCCCAGCATTTT	CASSSDRRGNQPQHF
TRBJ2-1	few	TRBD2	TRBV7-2	TGTGCCAGCAGCCCTAGTCGGGGGGCGGGAGGGCCTCTTGATGAGCAGTTCTTC	CASSPSRGAGGPLDEQFF
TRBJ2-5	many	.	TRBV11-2	TGTGCCAGCAGCCGACCCAGAAGCGCCGGCCAAGAGACCCAGTACTTC	CASSRPRSAGQETQYF
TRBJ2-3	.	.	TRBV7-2	TGTGCCAGCAGAGACACTTATGGGGATACGCAGTATTTT	CASRDTYGDTQYF
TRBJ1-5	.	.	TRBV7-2	TGTGCCAGCAGCCCAAGGAGTCTCGGGGCTAGTCAGCCCCAGCATTTT	CASSPRSLGASQPQHF
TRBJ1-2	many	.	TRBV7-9	TGTGCCAGCAGCTTCACCGGGGCAGGTGGCTACACCTTC	CASSFTGAGGYTF
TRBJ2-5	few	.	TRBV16	TGTGCCAGCAGAACGATAGCAGGAGGGCAGGAGACCCAGTACTTC	CASRTIAGGQETQYF
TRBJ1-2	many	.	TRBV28	TGTGCCAGCAGTTTGGCCGCCTATGGCTACACCTTC	CASSLAAYGYTF
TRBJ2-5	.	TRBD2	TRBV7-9	TGTGCCAGCAGCTTAGACGGGGGGACTGGAGAGACCCAGTACTTC	CASSLDGGTGETQYF
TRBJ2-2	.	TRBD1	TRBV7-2	TGTGCCAGCAGCTTATTAGTTGGGACAGAGCGTACCGGGGAGCTGTTTTTT	CASSLLVGTERTGELFF
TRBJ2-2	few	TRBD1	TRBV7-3	TGTGCCAGCAGTACAGGGGGCGCTTCCCCCGGGGAGCTGTTTTTT	CASSTGGASPGELFF
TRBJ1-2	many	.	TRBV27	TGTGCCAGCAGCCACCCTAACGGCTATGGCTACACCTTC	CASSHPNGYGYTF
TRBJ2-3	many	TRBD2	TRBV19	TGTGCCAGTAGTATCGCGGGGGGGGCCACAGATACGCAGTATTTT	CASSIAGGATDTQYF
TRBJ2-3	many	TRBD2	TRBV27	TGTGCCAGCAGTTTGGGGCTAGCGGTCACAGATACGCAGTATTTT	CASSLGLAVTDTQYF
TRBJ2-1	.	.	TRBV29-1	TGCAGCGCCCTAGAGGACGGTAGCTCCTACAATGAGCAGTTCTTC	CSALEDGSSYNEQFF
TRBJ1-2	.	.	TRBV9	TGTGCCAGCAGCCTCGATCCCTCTAACTATGGCTACACCTTC	CASSLDPSNYGYTF
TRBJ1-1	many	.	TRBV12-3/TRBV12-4	TGTGCCAGCAGTCGGCAAGCAGGGTATGCGAACACTGAAGCTTTCTTT	CASSRQAGYANTEAFF
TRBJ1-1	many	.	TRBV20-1	TGCAGTGAATCCGGACAGTCCAACACTGAAGCTTTCTTT	CSESGQSNTEAFF
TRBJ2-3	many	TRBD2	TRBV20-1	TGCAGTGCTAGCCTCCCGGGCGGGAGAAGGACAGATACGCAGTATTTT	CSASLPGGRRTDTQYF
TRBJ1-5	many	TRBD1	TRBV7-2	TGTGCCAGCAGCAGACAGGGGGGTAATAGCAATCAGCCCCAGCATTTT	CASSRQGGNSNQPQHF
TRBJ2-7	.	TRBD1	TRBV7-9	TGTGCCAGCAGCAGAAAACCCGGGACAGGGGCTATCGAGCAGTACTTC	CASSRKPGTGAIEQYF
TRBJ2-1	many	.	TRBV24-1	TGTGCCACCAGTGATTTGGGCGGGAAAGTCAATGAGCAGTTCTTC	CATSDLGGKVNEQFF
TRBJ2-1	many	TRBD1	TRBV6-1	TGTGCCAGCAGGTCCGGGACAGGGTATCGAAATGAGCAGTTCTTC	CASRSGTGYRNEQFF
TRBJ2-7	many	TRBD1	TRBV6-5	TGTGCCAGCAGTTACTCGTTGAACAGGGGGATTAGCTCCTACGAGCAGTACTTC	CASSYSLNRGISSYEQYF
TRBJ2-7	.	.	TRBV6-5	TGTGCCAGCAGTTACTCAGAAGACTACGAGCAGTACTTC	CASSYSEDYEQYF
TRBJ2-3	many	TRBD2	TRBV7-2	TGTGCCAGCAGCTTTGCCGGCTCAGCGGGAACCACAGATACGCAGTATTTT	CASSFAGSAGTTDTQYF